This T cell receptor (beta chain) comes out of a study of CD8 T cells in Susac syndrome. Overall study: Treatment status at blood draw for the Susac syndrome patients was therapy-naive, corticosteroids, or intravenous immunoglobulin alone.

The study sequenced TCR beta in blood CD8+ and CD4+ T cells. With 6 bases removed from V and 9 bases from J, the gap between germline ends came to 21 bases. There are 15 residues in the CDR3. The V gene's germline CDR1 is LGHNT and CDR2 FRNRAP. With random hexamers, about 0.5 to 1 ug RNA was reverse transcribed. immunoSEQ multiplex PCR amplified TCR beta CDR3 across 54 Vbeta, 13 Jbeta. TCRdb processed the immunoSEQ multiplex PCR reads anew with MiXCR; each CDR3 protein has one entry. The profile covers roughly 130,000 distinct CDR3 sequences, with just under 95% appearing a single time and roughly 0.29% taken by the ten largest.

The sample was CD8+ T cells from PBMCs. This chain links TRBV12-5 with TRBJ2-1, with D possibly called TRBD1 or TRBD2 (5 bases each). This receptor was taken from a human donor with Susac syndrome. CDR3 loop: CASGLAGRRLGEQFF. In DNA, the CDR3 is TGTGCTAGTGGCTTAGCAGGGAGACGCTTGGGTGAGCAGTTCTTC.